This TCR beta chain was profiled in a study of cytomegalovirus exposure and HLA in healthy donors. CDR1 is SGHRS, CDR2 YFSETQ, per germline. Trimming cost V 7 bases and J 6 bases, with 11 bases left between them. The CDR3 totals 12 residues. The PCR employed 60 Vbeta primers together with 13 Jbeta primers. Assay used: immunoSEQ multiplex PCR; TCRdb lists only in-frame clones, some missing. The ten top clones account for 2.4%, within a sample of 70,000 or so clones. Study outcomes and limitations: HLA alleles showed associations with 15,000 to 20,000 TCR beta sequences in a later analysis, at a 0.05 false discovery rate.

A word on this clone: The antigen is unknown.

Sequencing input: PBMCs. V gene TRBV5-1 combines with J gene TRBJ2-1; unclear D gene. The origin of this receptor is a female donor in good health and CMV-seropositive. The CDR3 sequence: CASLAGTNEQFF. The CDR3 nucleotides read TGCGCCAGCCTTGCAGGAACCAATGAGCAGTTCTTC. The variable domain in full, with the rest retrieved from reference TRBV5-1 and TRBJ2-1, is KAGVTQTPRYLIKTRGQQVTLSCSPISGHRSVSWYQQTPGQGLQFLFEYFSETQRNKGNFPGRFSGRQFSNSRSEMNVSTLELGDSALYLCASLAGTNEQFFGPGTRLTVL.